This T cell receptor (beta chain) was observed in a study of blood T cell repertoires in COVID-19. Background on the study: Researchers got acute and convalescent COVID-19 samples from the United States, Italy and Spain. PBMCs, B-cell-depleted T cells, or T cells provided the cDNA or gDNA that made up the material.

The study assigned cohorts using participant-reported clinical history. This clone was recorded once. The CDR3 is 17 residues long. Germline CDR1 and CDR2: SGHRS and YFSETQ. V lost 4 bases, J lost 1 base, and 6 bases stayed unmatched. In the original analysis: Scientists estimated how many nucleated cells there were by amplifying reference gene primers. Libraries were prepared by immunoSEQ multiplex PCR; TCRdb keeps only in-frame clonotypes and omits some of them. From that table come the V and J calls and clone size; the DNA was used to work out D and trimming. Among 130,000 to 150,000 clones listed, around 84% were seen once.

The clonotype comes from a woman aged 45-65 years who had been exposed to COVID-19. Sequencing used PBMCs or T cells enriched from blood (not recorded which). The V gene is TRBV5-1, the J gene TRBJ2-6, with 9 bases matching TRBD1. In nucleotides, the CDR3 is TGCGCCAGCAGCGGCGGGACAGGGACGTCTGGGGCCAACGTCCTGACTTTC. Translation: CASSGGTGTSGANVLTF.